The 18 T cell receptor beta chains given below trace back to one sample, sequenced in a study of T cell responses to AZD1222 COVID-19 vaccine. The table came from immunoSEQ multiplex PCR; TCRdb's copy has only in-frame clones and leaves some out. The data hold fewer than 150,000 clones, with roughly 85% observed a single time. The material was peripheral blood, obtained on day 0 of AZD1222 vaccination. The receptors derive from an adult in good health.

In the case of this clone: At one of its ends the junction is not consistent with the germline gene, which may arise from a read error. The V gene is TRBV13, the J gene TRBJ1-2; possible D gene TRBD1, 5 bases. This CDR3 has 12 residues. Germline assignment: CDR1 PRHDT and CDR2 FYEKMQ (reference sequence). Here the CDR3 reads CASSLYGVGENF. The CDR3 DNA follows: TGTGCCAGCAGCTTATACGGCGTAGGGGAGAACTTC. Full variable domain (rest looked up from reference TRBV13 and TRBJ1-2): AAGVIQSPRHLIKEKRETATLKCYPIPRHDTVYWYQQGPGQDPQFLISFYEKMQSDKGSIPDRFSAQQFSDYHSELNMSSLELGDSALYFCASSLYGVGENFGSGTRLTVV.

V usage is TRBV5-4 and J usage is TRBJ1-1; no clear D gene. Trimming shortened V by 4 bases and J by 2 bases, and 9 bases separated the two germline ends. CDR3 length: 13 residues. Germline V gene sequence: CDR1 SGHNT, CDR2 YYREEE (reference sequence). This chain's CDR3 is CASSPRTNTEAFF. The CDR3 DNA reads TGTGCCAGCAGCCCCCGTACCAACACTGAAGCTTTCTTT.

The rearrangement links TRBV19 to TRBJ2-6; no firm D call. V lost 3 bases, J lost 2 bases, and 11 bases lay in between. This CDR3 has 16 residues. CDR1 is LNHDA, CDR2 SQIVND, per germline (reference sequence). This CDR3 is CASSIPQETGANVLTF. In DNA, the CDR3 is TGTGCCAGTAGTATCCCCCAGGAAACTGGGGCCAACGTCCTGACTTTC.

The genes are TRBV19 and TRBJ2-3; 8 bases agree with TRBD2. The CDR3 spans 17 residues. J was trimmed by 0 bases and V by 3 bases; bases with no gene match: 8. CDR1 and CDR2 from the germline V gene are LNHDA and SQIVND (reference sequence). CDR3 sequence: CASSMPRASGSTDTQYF. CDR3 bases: TGTGCCAGTAGTATGCCCCGGGCTAGCGGGAGCACAGATACGCAGTATTTT.

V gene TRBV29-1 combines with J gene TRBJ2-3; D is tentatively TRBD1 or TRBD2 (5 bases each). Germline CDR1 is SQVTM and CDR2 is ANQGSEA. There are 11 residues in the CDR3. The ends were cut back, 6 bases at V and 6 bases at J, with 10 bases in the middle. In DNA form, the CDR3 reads TGCAGCGTAGCCCGGGGCGATACGCAGTATTTT. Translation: CSVARGDTQYF.

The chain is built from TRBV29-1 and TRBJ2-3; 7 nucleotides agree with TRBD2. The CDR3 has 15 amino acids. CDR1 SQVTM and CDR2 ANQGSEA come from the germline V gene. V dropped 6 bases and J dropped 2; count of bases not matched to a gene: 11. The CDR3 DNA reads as TGCAGCGTCCTCCTCGGCGGGGGAATCACAGATACGCAGTATTTT. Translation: CSVLLGGGITDTQYF.

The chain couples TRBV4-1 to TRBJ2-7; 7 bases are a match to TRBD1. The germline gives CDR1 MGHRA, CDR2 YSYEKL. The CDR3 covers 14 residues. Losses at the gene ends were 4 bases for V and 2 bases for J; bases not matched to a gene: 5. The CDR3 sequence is CASSPRDSTYEQYF. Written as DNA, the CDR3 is TGCGCCAGCAGCCCCCGGGACAGCACCTACGAGCAGTACTTC.

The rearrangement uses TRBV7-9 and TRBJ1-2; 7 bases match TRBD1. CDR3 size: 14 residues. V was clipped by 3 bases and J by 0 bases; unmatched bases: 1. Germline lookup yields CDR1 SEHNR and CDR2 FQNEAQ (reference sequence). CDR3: CASSFRGTNYGYTF. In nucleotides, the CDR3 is TGTGCCAGCAGCTTCAGGGGGACTAACTATGGCTACACCTTC.

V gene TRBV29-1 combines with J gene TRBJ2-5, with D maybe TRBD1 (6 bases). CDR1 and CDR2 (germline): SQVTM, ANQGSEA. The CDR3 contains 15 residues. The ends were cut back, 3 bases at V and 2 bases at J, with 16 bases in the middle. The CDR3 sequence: CSVDRFGGRQETQYF. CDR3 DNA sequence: TGCAGCGTTGATAGGTTTGGGGGCCGGCAAGAGACCCAGTACTTC. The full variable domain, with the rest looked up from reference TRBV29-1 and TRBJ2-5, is SAVISQKPSRDICQRGTSLTIQCQVDSQVTMMFWYRQQPGQSLTLIATANQGSEATYESGFVIDKFPISRPNLTFSTLTVSNMSPEDSSIYLCSVDRFGGRQETQYFGPGTRLLVL.

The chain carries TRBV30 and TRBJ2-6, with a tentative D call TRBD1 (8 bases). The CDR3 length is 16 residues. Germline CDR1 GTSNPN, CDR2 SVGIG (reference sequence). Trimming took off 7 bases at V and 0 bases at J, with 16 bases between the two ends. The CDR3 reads CAYTGGALSGANVLTF. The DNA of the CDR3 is TGTGCCTACACAGGGGGGGCCCTCTCTGGGGCCAACGTCCTGACTTTC.

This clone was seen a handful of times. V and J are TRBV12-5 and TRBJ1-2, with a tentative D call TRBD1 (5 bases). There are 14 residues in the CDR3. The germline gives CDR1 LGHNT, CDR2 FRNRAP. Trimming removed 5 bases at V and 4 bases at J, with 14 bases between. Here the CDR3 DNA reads TGTGCTAGTGGTCCCACGCCCGGGGCCTATGGCTACACCTTC. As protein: CASGPTPGAYGYTF.

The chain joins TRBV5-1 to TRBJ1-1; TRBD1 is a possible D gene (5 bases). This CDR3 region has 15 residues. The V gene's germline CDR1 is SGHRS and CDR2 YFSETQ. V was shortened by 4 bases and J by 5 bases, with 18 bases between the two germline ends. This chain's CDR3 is CASSLDTGWGTEAFF. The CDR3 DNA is TGCGCCAGCAGCCTCGACACCGGCTGGGGGACTGAAGCTTTCTTT.

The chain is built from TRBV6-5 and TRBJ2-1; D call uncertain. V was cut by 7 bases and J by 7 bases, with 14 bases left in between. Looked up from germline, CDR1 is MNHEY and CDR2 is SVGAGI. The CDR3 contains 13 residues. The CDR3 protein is CASTPSELNEQFF. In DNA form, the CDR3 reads TGTGCCAGCACCCCTTCCGAGTTAAATGAGCAGTTCTTC.

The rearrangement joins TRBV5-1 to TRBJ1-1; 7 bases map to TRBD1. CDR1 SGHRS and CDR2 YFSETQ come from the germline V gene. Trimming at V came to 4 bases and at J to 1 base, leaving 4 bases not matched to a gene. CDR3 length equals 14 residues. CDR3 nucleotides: TGCGCCAGCAGCACTGCAGGGGGGAACACTGAAGCTTTCTTT. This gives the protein CASSTAGGNTEAFF. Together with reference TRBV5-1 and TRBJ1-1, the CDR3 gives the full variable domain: KAGVTQTPRYLIKTRGQQVTLSCSPISGHRSVSWYQQTPGQGLQFLFEYFSETQRNKGNFPGRFSGRQFSNSRSEMNVSTLELGDSALYLCASSTAGGNTEAFFGQGTRLTVV.

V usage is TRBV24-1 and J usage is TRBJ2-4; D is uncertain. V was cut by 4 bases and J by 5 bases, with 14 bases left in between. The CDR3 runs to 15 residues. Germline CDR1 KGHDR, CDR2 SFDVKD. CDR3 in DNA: TGTGCCACCAGTGACCCACTTACCCCCCAAAACATTCAGTACTTC. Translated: CATSDPLTPQNIQYF.

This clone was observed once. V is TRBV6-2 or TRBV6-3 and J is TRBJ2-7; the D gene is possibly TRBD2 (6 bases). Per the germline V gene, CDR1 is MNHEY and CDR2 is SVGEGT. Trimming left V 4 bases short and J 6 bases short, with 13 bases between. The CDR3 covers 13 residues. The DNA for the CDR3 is TGTGCCAGCAGTTTGGCGGGGACCCTCGAGCAGTACTTC. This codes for CASSLAGTLEQYF.

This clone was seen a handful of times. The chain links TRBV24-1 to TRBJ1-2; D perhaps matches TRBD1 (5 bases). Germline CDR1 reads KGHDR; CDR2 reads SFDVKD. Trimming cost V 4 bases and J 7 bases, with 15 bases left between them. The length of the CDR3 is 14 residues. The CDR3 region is CATSDRTSSAGYTF. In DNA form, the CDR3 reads TGTGCCACCAGTGACCGGACAAGTTCGGCTGGCTACACCTTC.

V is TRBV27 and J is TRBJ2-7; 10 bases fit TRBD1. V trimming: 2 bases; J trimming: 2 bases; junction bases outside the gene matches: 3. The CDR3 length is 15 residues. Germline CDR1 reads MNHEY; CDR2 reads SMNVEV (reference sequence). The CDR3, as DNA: TGTGCCAGCAGTTTAAGTGGGACAGGGGCCTACGAGCAGTACTTC. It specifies CASSLSGTGAYEQYF.